The sequence of this T cell receptor beta chain was determined in a study of breast tumors, draining lymph nodes, adjacent tissues. Regarding this clonotype: Its antigen is undetermined. The CDR3 does not close with the conserved phenylalanine or tryptophan, likely indicating a read error.

TCRdb processed the multiplex PCR reads anew with MiXCR; each CDR3 protein has one entry. Of about 15,000 distinct CDR3 sequences in the sample, 45% were seen once. Study results and limitations: Luminal-like breast cancer showed significantly higher tumor–nontumor repertoire similarity than basal-like. Tumor T cell lymph node origin was a supported hypothesis, not proven. Most tumor T cells seemingly derive from lymph node, then expand in tumor. Compared with lymph nodes, tumors were less diverse; compared with nontumor tissue, more.

Trimming cost V 1 base and J 9 bases, with 13 bases left between them. Looked up from germline, CDR1 is SGHTA and CDR2 is FQGNSA. The CDR3 spans 14 residues. Sequencing input: tumor-adjacent breast tissue. This receptor was taken from a female donor with breast cancer. Some clones in this sample may be carry-over from other donors' samples. The gene calls are TRBV7-2 and TRBJ2-1; a possible D gene is TRBD1 (6 bases). CDR3 sequence (DNA): TGTGCCAGCAGCTTAGAAGGGGGTAGGATTGAGCAGTTCCTC. It codes for CASSLEGGRIEQFL.